This is a list of T cell receptor beta chains from one sample in a study of memory CD4+ T cells and cytomegalovirus serostatus. Produced via immunoSEQ multiplex PCR; TCRdb's table is partial and in-frame only. This sample has about 56,000 clones, with 82% found just once. The sequenced sample consisted of memory CD4+ T cells from blood. The receptors stem from an adult in good health and CMV-seronegative. The CDR3 runs from the conserved cysteine through the conserved F or W.

v_call,cdr3_aa
TRBV6-1,CASSESSAGWYGYTF
TRBV30,CAWSPDGGFSGYTF
TRBV30,CAWSGRGNTEAFF
TRBV10-3,CAISDGTSGGLLYF
TRBV5-4,CASSLLTGGGTDTQYF
TRBV29-1,CSVGQGGMNTEAFF
TRBV2,CASSGTGGEQFF
TRBV2,CASSEWREGYF
TRBV9,CASSVGSGGKETQYF
TRBV7-2,CASRPTSGLEQFF
TRBV27,CASRRQGGFDQPQHF
TRBV7-9,CASSIGTGRPNEKPFF
TRBV4-1,CASSPQRQNNYGYTF
TRBV28,CASRGPEAGNTIYF
TRBV2,CASKERYTEAFF
TRBV5-5,CASSLIGSNYNEQFF
TRBV18,CASSLGTASYEQYF
TRBV30,CAWNRGGSNQPQHF
TRBV28,CASRGGVAYQETQYF
TRBV6-7,CAREPDRARNQPQHF
TRBV7-2,CASSSMTSRNTGELFF
TRBV5-1,CASRWGTGASYEQYF
TRBV11-3,CASSWDRRIRPQHF
TRBV4-2,CASSQGNPRGGLGETQYF
TRBV25-1,CASSEVGGRGETQYF
TRBV7-2,CASSTGTGGGETQYF
TRBV5-4,CASSPGGHPRDTQYF
TRBV5-6,CASTLDSYGYTF